One and the same sample provided the 28 T cell receptor beta chains below, sequenced in a study of T-cell memory formation after mild COVID-19. TCRdb re-called the 5' RACE reads with MiXCR, one entry per CDR3 protein. The sample includes 150,000 to 200,000 distinct CDR3 sequences, roughly a third seen only once; the top ten take 12%. The specimen sequenced was PBMCs or a T cell subset sorted from them (not recorded which). The source is an adult woman who had mild COVID-19 (a few samples of this study predate the infection). Cell type and time point are not known.

This chain joins TRBV24-1 and TRBJ2-1, with a possible D match to TRBD1 (5 bases). This CDR3 has 16 amino acids. Germline V gene lookup returns CDR1 KGHDR and CDR2 SFDVKD. The V gene lost 6 bases and the J gene lost 4 bases, with 18 bases spanning the gap. The CDR3 sequence: CATSPRDWTSYNEQFF. CDR3 DNA: TGTGCCACCAGTCCCAGGGATTGGACATCGTACAATGAGCAGTTCTTC.

This clonotype was picked up a small number of times. The V call is TRBV6-2 or TRBV6-3, the J call TRBJ2-3; 10 nucleotides line up with TRBD2. V lost 3 bases to trimming and J lost 4 bases; unmatched junction nucleotides: 16. In germline, CDR1 is MNHEY, CDR2 SVGEGT. This CDR3 has 19 residues. CDR3 loop: CASSYHRSLAGLFSDTQYF. The DNA for the CDR3 is TGTGCCAGCAGTTATCACCGCTCACTAGCGGGGCTCTTTTCAGATACGCAGTATTTT.

This clonotype was seen a few times. This rearrangement joins TRBV11-2 to TRBJ2-1; 14 bases agree with TRBD2. V was clipped by 7 bases and J by 5 bases; unmatched bases: 7. This CDR3 spans 16 amino acids. Germline V CDR1 and CDR2: SGHAT, FQNNGV. The CDR3 coding sequence is TGTGCCAGCACCAGGGGGACTAGCGGGGGACACAATGAGCAGTTCTTC. Its translation: CASTRGTSGGHNEQFF.

The J gene is TRBJ2-3, the V gene TRBV5-1; 8 bases fit TRBD2. The length of the CDR3 is 16 residues. V lost 1 base, J lost 2 bases, and 6 bases stayed unmatched. Germline V gene data show CDR1 as SGHRS and CDR2 as YFSETQ. The CDR3, as DNA: TGCGCCAGCAGCTTGCGGAAGCGGGGGCACACAGATACGCAGTATTTT. It is translated as CASSLRKRGHTDTQYF.

The CDR3, as DNA: TGTGCCAGCAGTGCGACCAAAAGGGATCAGCCCCAGCATTTT. Translating gives CASSATKRDQPQHF. The genes are TRBV2 and TRBJ1-5; D remains ambiguous. The CDR3 contains 14 residues. V lost 4 bases and J lost 5, with 12 bases in between. CDR1 and CDR2 (germline): SNHLY, FYNNEI. Full variable domain (outside the CDR3, taken from reference TRBV2 and TRBJ1-5): EPEVTQTPSHQVTQMGQEVILRCVPISNHLYFYWYRQILGQKVEFLVSFYNNEISEKSEIFDDQFSVERPDGSNFTLKIRSTKLEDSAMYFCASSATKRDQPQHFGDGTRLSIL.

The chain is built from TRBV9 and TRBJ1-1; D gene ambiguous. This CDR3 has 14 residues. V shed 0 bases and J shed 1 base, with 7 bases lying between them. Germline V gives CDR1 SGDLS, CDR2 YYNGEE. CDR3 region: CASSVGAKNTEAFF. Here the CDR3 DNA reads TGTGCCAGCAGCGTAGGGGCAAAGAACACTGAAGCTTTCTTT.

The CDR3: CASLVNTEAFF. CDR3 bases: TGTGCCTCGCTAGTGAACACTGAAGCTTTCTTT. The rearrangement links TRBV30 to TRBJ1-1; D is uncertain. Germline V gives CDR1 GTSNPN, CDR2 SVGIG (reference sequence). Trimming stripped 7 bases from V and 0 bases from J, with 6 bases between. This CDR3 region has 11 residues.

The rearrangement joins TRBV12-3 or TRBV12-4 to TRBJ2-6; a weak D match, TRBD2 (6 bases). The CDR3 runs 20 residues. The V gene lost 5 bases and the J gene lost 0 bases, with 23 bases spanning the gap. Written as DNA, the CDR3 is TGTGCCAGCAGTCCGACCCCGGGACTTGGGGCTCCCTCTGGGGCCAACGTCCTGACTTTC. Translated: CASSPTPGLGAPSGANVLTF.

This clonotype has just a few counts. J is TRBJ2-3 and V is TRBV11-2; D tentatively reads TRBD1 or TRBD2 (5 bases each). The V end was cut by 7 bases, the J end by 4 bases, with 18 bases between. This CDR3 comprises 15 residues. From germline, CDR1 is SGHAT and CDR2 FQNNGV. The CDR3 region has the DNA TGTGCCAGCACCCAGGGACCGCAATTCGCAGATACGCAGTATTTT. Amino acid sequence: CASTQGPQFADTQYF.

The genes are TRBV30 and TRBJ2-7; D uncertain. The CDR3 is 13 residues long. Trimming removed 3 bases at V and 6 bases at J, with 15 bases between. Germline lookup yields CDR1 GTSNPN and CDR2 SVGIG (reference sequence). CDR3: CAWRKDPVSEQYF. The CDR3 DNA is TGTGCCTGGAGGAAGGACCCAGTTTCCGAGCAGTACTTC.

J is TRBJ1-1 and V is TRBV9, with D possibly matching TRBD1 (5 bases). The CDR3 contains 13 residues. V dropped 3 bases and J dropped 10 bases, with 16 bases sitting between them. Germline loops: CDR1 SGDLS, CDR2 YYNGEE. CDR3 in amino acids: CASSAVGQGTAFF. The CDR3 DNA follows: TGTGCCAGCAGCGCAGTGGGTCAGGGAACAGCTTTCTTT.

This clonotype was picked up a small number of times. The CDR3, as DNA: TGCAGCGCCATAATTAGCGGCACAGATACGCAGTATTTT. The encoded protein is CSAIISGTDTQYF. The chain couples TRBV20-1 to TRBJ2-3; weak D call: TRBD2 (5 bases). The CDR3 runs 13 residues. Germline V gene sequence: CDR1 DFQATT, CDR2 SNEGSKA (reference sequence).

In its sample, this clonotype was seen a few times. The chain has TRBV4-1 and TRBJ1-5; TRBD1 matches 7 bases. The CDR3 runs 15 residues. The V segment lost 3 bases and the J segment 9 bases; nucleotides outside the gene matches: 11. The germline gives CDR1 MGHRA, CDR2 YSYEKL. The CDR3 protein is CASSQELAGGLPQHF. In nucleotides, the CDR3 is TGCGCCAGCAGCCAGGAGTTGGCAGGGGGTCTGCCCCAGCATTTT.

The genes are TRBV4-1 and TRBJ1-1, with D hard to call. Germline CDR1 and CDR2: MGHRA and YSYEKL. The CDR3 has 14 residues. The V end was cut by 3 bases, the J end by 7 bases, with 15 bases between. The CDR3 DNA sequence: TGCGCCAGCAGCCAGGGAGGTGCGGTCAGTGAAGCTTTCTTT. The encoded protein is CASSQGGAVSEAFF.

The chain recombines TRBV7-2 with TRBJ2-5; possible D gene TRBD2, 6 bases. Germline V lookup: CDR1 SGHTA, CDR2 FQGNSA. CDR3 size: 15 residues. Trimming left V 6 bases short and J 5 bases short, with 19 bases between. The CDR3 DNA follows: TGTGCCAGCAGTAGAACGGGACTGACCAGGGAGACCCAGTACTTC. This translates into CASSRTGLTRETQYF.

This sequence joins TRBV3-1 and TRBJ1-1, with 9 bases fitting TRBD1. The V segment lost 4 bases and the J segment 3 bases; nucleotides outside the gene matches: 9. The CDR3 loop spans 16 amino acids. The germline gives CDR1 LGHDT, CDR2 YNNKEL (reference sequence). As DNA, the CDR3 is TGTGCCAGCAGCCGCTCGGACAGGGGAAGGGACACTGAAGCTTTCTTT. It translates to CASSRSDRGRDTEAFF. The full variable domain, completed using reference TRBV3-1 and TRBJ1-1, is DTAVSQTPKYLVTQMGNDKSIKCEQNLGHDTMYWYKQDSKKFLKIMFSYNNKELIINETVPNRFSPKSPDKAHLNLHINSLELGDSAVYFCASSRSDRGRDTEAFFGQGTRLTVV.

This clonotype was detected once. The genes are TRBV3-1 and TRBJ1-2; no clear D gene. The V and J ends lost 1 base and 0 bases respectively, with 9 bases between them. Germline lookup yields CDR1 LGHDT and CDR2 YNNKEL (reference sequence). The CDR3 is 15 residues long. The CDR3 DNA sequence: TGTGCCAGCAGCCAAGTACCGGGAGCTAACTATGGCTACACCTTC. It encodes CASSQVPGANYGYTF.

The genes are TRBV20-1 and TRBJ2-1; 8 bases map to TRBD2. V trimming: 2 bases; J trimming: 6 bases; junction bases outside the gene matches: 6. This CDR3 is built from 14 residues. Germline V gene data show CDR1 as DFQATT and CDR2 as SNEGSKA (reference sequence). The CDR3 bases are TGCAGTGCTAGAACGGGAGGGCCTCTCAATGAGCAGTTCTTC. Translation gives CSARTGGPLNEQFF.

The chain has TRBV7-8 and TRBJ2-2; no definite D call. The CDR3 runs to 12 residues. The ends were cut back, 2 bases at V and 6 bases at J, with 4 bases in the middle. Germline CDR1 SGHVS, CDR2 FQNEAQ. The CDR3 region is CASSLTAGELFF. The CDR3 region has the DNA TGTGCCAGCAGCTTAACGGCCGGGGAGCTGTTTTTT.

This clonotype was observed a few times. V is TRBV5-1 and J is TRBJ2-1; 10 nucleotides match TRBD2. The CDR3 runs 17 residues. The V and J ends lost 4 bases and 0 bases, in that order; junction bases with no gene match: 7. Germline V gives CDR1 SGHRS, CDR2 YFSETQ. CDR3 in amino acids: CASSPRTSGDSYNEQFF. DNA of the CDR3: TGCGCCAGCAGCCCTAGGACTAGCGGAGACTCCTACAATGAGCAGTTCTTC.

In this sample, this clonotype turned up once. The gene calls are TRBV19 and TRBJ1-4; D gene ambiguous. The CDR3 has 14 amino acids. Germline values: CDR1 LNHDA, CDR2 SQIVND (reference sequence). Trimming stripped 6 bases from V and 0 bases from J, with 8 bases between. Here the CDR3 reads CASSTGATNEKLFF. CDR3 DNA: TGTGCCAGTAGCACGGGCGCAACTAATGAAAAACTGTTTTTT.

The chain couples TRBV7-9 to TRBJ2-7; a weak D match, TRBD2 (6 bases). V was shortened by 6 bases and J by 5 bases, with 14 bases between the two germline ends. Looked up from germline, CDR1 is SEHNR and CDR2 is FQNEAQ (reference sequence). The CDR3 is made up of 13 amino acids. The CDR3 reads CASREGFRDEQYF. As DNA, the CDR3 is TGTGCCAGCAGGGAGGGATTCCGGGACGAGCAGTACTTC.

The V gene is TRBV6-6, the J gene TRBJ1-1; D is perhaps TRBD1 (5 bases). Germline V gene sequence: CDR1 MNHNY, CDR2 SVGAGI (reference sequence). CDR3 length: 14 residues. The ends were cut back, 7 bases at V and 1 base at J, with 13 bases in the middle. The CDR3 region is CASIMGGSNTEAFF. The CDR3 nucleotides read TGTGCCAGCATTATGGGGGGTTCGAACACTGAAGCTTTCTTT.

This clonotype appeared a few times. This chain links TRBV6-2 or TRBV6-3 with TRBJ1-1; maybe TRBD1 (6 bases). CDR3 size: 17 residues. Germline-derived CDR1 and CDR2 are MNHEY and SVGEGT. Trimming shortened V by 6 bases and J by 0 bases, and 20 bases separated the two germline ends. CDR3 residues: CASSNGGANPMNTEAFF. The CDR3 DNA sequence: TGTGCCAGCAGCAATGGGGGGGCGAACCCAATGAACACTGAAGCTTTCTTT.

This clonotype was recorded many times. This chain joins TRBV27 and TRBJ2-3; maybe TRBD2 (5 bases). The CDR3 is 13 residues long. Trimming shortened V by 7 bases and J by 0 bases, and 8 bases separated the two germline ends. Germline values: CDR1 MNHEY, CDR2 SMNVEV (reference sequence). Here the CDR3 reads CASTSTSTDTQYF. The CDR3 nucleotides read TGTGCCAGCACTAGCACCAGCACAGATACGCAGTATTTT.

The table lists this clonotype with a few counts. The chain links TRBV21-1 to TRBJ2-7. TRBV21-1 is a pseudogene segment. CDR3 length equals 12 residues. The CDR3 region has the DNA TGTGCCAGCAAAGCAGGTAGCCACGAGCAGTACTTC. Translated, it gives CASKAGSHEQYF.

This chain uses TRBV12-3 or TRBV12-4 with TRBJ1-1; TRBD1 is a possible D gene (5 bases). This CDR3 is 14 amino acids long. V dropped 3 bases and J dropped 4 bases, with 12 bases sitting between them. CDR3 residues: CASSFEGRGTEAFF. In nucleotides, the CDR3 is TGTGCCAGCAGTTTTGAGGGACGGGGCACTGAAGCTTTCTTT.

This clonotype was picked up a small number of times. The chain links TRBV5-1 to TRBJ2-1; 7 positions match TRBD2. The CDR3 has 15 residues. J lost 7 bases, V lost 3 bases, and 10 bases had no gene match. The germline V gene encodes CDR1 SGHRS and CDR2 YFSETQ. CDR3 coding DNA: TGCGCCAGCAGCTATCCAAGCGGGAAACTAAATGAGCAGTTCTTC. It yields the protein CASSYPSGKLNEQFF.